This T cell receptor (beta chain) is drawn from a study of CD8+CD57+ T cells in acquired aplastic anemia. Genomic DNA provided the template from which TCR beta VDJ and CDR3 profiles were obtained. A single record per CDR3 protein comes from TCRdb applying MiXCR to the reads. Of over 150,000 distinct CDR3 sequences listed, about 54% are singletons. Germline V lookup: CDR1 SGDLS, CDR2 YYNGEE. CDR3 length: 13 residues. Trimming shortened V by 2 bases and J by 5 bases, and 10 bases separated the two germline ends. Previously, flow cytometry had revealed CD8+CD57+ cell expansion in the patients chosen for sequencing. Severe acquired aplastic anemia affected all patients. Study-wide findings and caveats: Controls did not differ significantly from patients in CD8+ Simpson's diversity. Shared by patients and controls, just under 30 CD8+ CDR3s were abundant in patients.

Comment on this clonotype: Its target is unknown. Here the CDR3 omits its conserved ending phenylalanine or tryptophan, so a read error is the likely source.

Sequenced: sorted CD4+, CD8+, or CD8+CD57+ T cells (not recorded which) from PBMCs. This receptor was identified in a human donor with aplastic anemia. The gene calls are TRBV9 and TRBJ1-2, with D hard to call. CDR3 nucleotides: TGTGCCAGCAGCGTTTATTCGGCTTATGGCTACACCCTC. This codes for CASSVYSAYGYTL.